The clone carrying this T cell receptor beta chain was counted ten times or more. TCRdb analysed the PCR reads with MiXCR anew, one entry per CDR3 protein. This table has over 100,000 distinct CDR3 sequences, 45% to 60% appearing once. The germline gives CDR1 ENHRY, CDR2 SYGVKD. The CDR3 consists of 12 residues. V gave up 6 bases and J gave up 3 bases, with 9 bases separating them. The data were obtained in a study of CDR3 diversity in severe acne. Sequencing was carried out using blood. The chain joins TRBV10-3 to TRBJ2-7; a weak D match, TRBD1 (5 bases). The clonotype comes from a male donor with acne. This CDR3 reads CAISREDYEQYF. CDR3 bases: TGTGCCATCAGCAGGGAAGACTACGAGCAGTACTTC.